These T cell receptor beta chains were read from a single sample in a study of response to subunit inactivated influenza vaccine. TCRdb reprocessed the RT-PCR reads with MiXCR, giving one entry per CDR3 protein. Counted here are about 700,000 distinct CDR3 sequences, roughly 14% occurring once; the ten biggest clones make up around a tenth. This sample comprised PBMCs from blood, obtained 12 days after vaccination. These receptors originate from a man aged 50 to 60 who received an inactivated influenza vaccine. CDR3s include the opening cysteine and the closing phenylalanine or tryptophan. D genes are given only for firm matches. Clone size is shown for a subset of rows, as once, few, many or a class of expanded clone.

CDR3 protein: CASSPRALAGGPAETQYF
CDR3 DNA: TGTGCCAGCTCACCACGTGCACTAGCGGGAGGGCCAGCGGAGACCCAGTACTTC
D gene: TRBD2
V gene: TRBV18
J gene: TRBJ2-5
clone size: NA

CDR3 protein: CASSRTGTGGNIQYF
CDR3 DNA: TGCGCCAGCAGCCGGACCGGGACAGGGGGAAACATTCAGTACTTC
D gene: TRBD1
V gene: TRBV5-1
J gene: TRBJ2-4
clone size: few

CDR3 protein: CASSYLGTGVEQYF
CDR3 DNA: TGTGCCAGCAGCTACCTGGGGACAGGGGTCGAGCAGTACTTC
D gene: TRBD1
V gene: TRBV7-2
J gene: TRBJ2-7
clone size: NA

CDR3 protein: CASSPYPGNRGPPTQETQYF
CDR3 DNA: TGTGCCAGCAGCCCCTACCCCGGGAACAGGGGGCCCCCCACACAAGAGACCCAGTACTTC
D gene: TRBD1
V gene: TRBV11-2
J gene: TRBJ2-5
clone size: few

CDR3 protein: CASRSPPESYGYTF
CDR3 DNA: TGCGCCAGCAGGTCGCCACCGGAAAGCTATGGCTACACCTTC
D gene: NA
V gene: TRBV5-1
J gene: TRBJ1-2
clone size: few

CDR3 protein: CSALGQGGTDTQYF
CDR3 DNA: TGCAGTGCCCTCGGACAGGGGGGGACAGATACGCAGTATTTT
D gene: TRBD1
V gene: TRBV20-1
J gene: TRBJ2-3
clone size: few

CDR3 protein: CASSLMSGQGFSPLHF
CDR3 DNA: TGCGCCAGCAGCTTGATGTCGGGACAGGGGTTTTCACCCCTCCACTTT
D gene: TRBD1
V gene: TRBV5-1
J gene: TRBJ1-6
clone size: few

CDR3 protein: CASISGTADGELFF
CDR3 DNA: TGTGCCAGCATTTCAGGGACCGCAGACGGGGAGCTGTTTTTT
D gene: NA
V gene: TRBV6-5
J gene: TRBJ2-2
clone size: many

CDR3 protein: CASSWTSGVGETQYF
CDR3 DNA: TGTGCCAGCAGCTGGACTAGCGGAGTTGGAGAGACCCAGTACTTC
D gene: TRBD2
V gene: TRBV11-2
J gene: TRBJ2-5
clone size: many

CDR3 protein: CASRSRGSGWSEAFF
CDR3 DNA: TGTGCCAGCAGAAGCAGGGGGTCGGGGTGGTCTGAAGCTTTCTTT
D gene: TRBD1
V gene: TRBV12-3/TRBV12-4
J gene: TRBJ1-1
clone size: few

CDR3 protein: CASRPGGLAGNYEQYF
CDR3 DNA: TGTGCCAGCAGACCAGGGGGCCTAGCGGGCAATTACGAGCAGTACTTC
D gene: NA
V gene: TRBV6-1
J gene: TRBJ2-7
clone size: few

CDR3 protein: CASSPKGSGANVLTF
CDR3 DNA: TGTGCCAGTAGCCCCAAGGGCTCTGGGGCCAACGTCCTGACTTTC
D gene: NA
V gene: TRBV19
J gene: TRBJ2-6
clone size: NA

CDR3 protein: CASSQTRDSEKLFF
CDR3 DNA: TGCGCCAGCAGCCAAACCCGGGACAGTGAAAAACTGTTTTTT
D gene: TRBD1
V gene: TRBV4-3
J gene: TRBJ1-4
clone size: few

CDR3 protein: CASSLNSVGEQFF
CDR3 DNA: TGTGCCAGCAGCTTAAATAGCGTCGGTGAGCAGTTCTTC
D gene: NA
V gene: TRBV7-2
J gene: TRBJ2-1
clone size: many

CDR3 protein: CASIPRGELFF
CDR3 DNA: TGTGCCAGCATCCCGAGGGGGGAGCTGTTTTTT
D gene: NA
V gene: TRBV21-1
J gene: TRBJ2-2
clone size: few

CDR3 protein: CSVEAGVLGRVGYTF
CDR3 DNA: TGCAGCGTTGAAGCGGGCGTCTTGGGCCGTGTAGGCTACACCTTC
D gene: NA
V gene: TRBV29-1
J gene: TRBJ1-2
clone size: NA

CDR3 protein: CASSFSGSYNEQFF
CDR3 DNA: TGCGCCAGCAGCTTTTCAGGCAGCTACAATGAGCAGTTCTTC
D gene: NA
V gene: TRBV5-1
J gene: TRBJ2-1
clone size: many

CDR3 protein: CASSVLAGEDTQYF
CDR3 DNA: TGTGCCAGCAGCGTACTAGCGGGGGAGGATACGCAGTATTTT
D gene: TRBD2
V gene: TRBV11-2
J gene: TRBJ2-3
clone size: few

CDR3 protein: CASSGRTSGDEQFF
CDR3 DNA: TGTGCCTCAAGCGGGAGGACTAGTGGGGATGAGCAGTTCTTC
D gene: TRBD2
V gene: TRBV2
J gene: TRBJ2-1
clone size: NA

CDR3 protein: CASSLGTGTGYTGELFF
CDR3 DNA: TGTGCCAGCAGCTTAGGAACCGGGACAGGGTACACCGGGGAGCTGTTTTTT
D gene: TRBD1
V gene: TRBV7-9
J gene: TRBJ2-2
clone size: few

CDR3 protein: CASSPVTSGRVGDTQYF
CDR3 DNA: TGTGCCAGCTCACCGGTGACTAGCGGGAGGGTTGGAGATACGCAGTATTTT
D gene: TRBD2
V gene: TRBV18
J gene: TRBJ2-3
clone size: NA

CDR3 protein: CSARGTGTDTQYF
CDR3 DNA: TGCAGTGCTAGAGGTACAGGGACAGATACGCAGTATTTT
D gene: NA
V gene: TRBV20-1
J gene: TRBJ2-3
clone size: NA

CDR3 protein: CASSSRQGVNEKLFF
CDR3 DNA: TGTGCCAGCAGCTCCAGACAGGGGGTTAATGAAAAACTGTTTTTT
D gene: TRBD1
V gene: TRBV7-8
J gene: TRBJ1-4
clone size: few

CDR3 protein: CASSYSDPDRNIQYF
CDR3 DNA: TGTGCCAGCAGTTACTCGGACCCCGACAGAAACATTCAGTACTTC
D gene: NA
V gene: TRBV6-2/TRBV6-3
J gene: TRBJ2-4
clone size: NA

CDR3 protein: CSVETIEAFF
CDR3 DNA: TGCAGCGTTGAGACAATTGAAGCTTTCTTT
D gene: NA
V gene: TRBV29-1
J gene: TRBJ1-1
clone size: few

CDR3 protein: CASNPPLRGSNTGELFF
CDR3 DNA: TGTGCCAGCAACCCTCCACTTAGGGGCAGTAACACCGGGGAGCTGTTTTTT
D gene: NA
V gene: TRBV6-2/TRBV6-3
J gene: TRBJ2-2
clone size: few

CDR3 protein: CASSNGMTYEQYF
CDR3 DNA: TGTGCCAGCAGTAACGGCATGACCTACGAGCAGTACTTC
D gene: NA
V gene: TRBV12-3/TRBV12-4
J gene: TRBJ2-7
clone size: NA

CDR3 protein: CASSPPLGSAYNEQFF
CDR3 DNA: TGTGCCAGCAGTCCCCCACTAGGGAGTGCCTACAATGAGCAGTTCTTC
D gene: NA
V gene: TRBV2
J gene: TRBJ2-1
clone size: few

CDR3 protein: CASSSGDREADTQYF
CDR3 DNA: TGTGCCAGCAGTTCCGGGGACAGGGAGGCAGATACGCAGTATTTT
D gene: TRBD1
V gene: TRBV12-3/TRBV12-4
J gene: TRBJ2-3
clone size: NA

CDR3 protein: CASSTTEPTEQYF
CDR3 DNA: TGTGCCAGCAGTACGACAGAACCAACGGAGCAGTACTTC
D gene: NA
V gene: TRBV28
J gene: TRBJ2-7
clone size: few

CDR3 protein: CAISESGLNTGELFF
CDR3 DNA: TGTGCCATCAGTGAAAGCGGACTGAACACCGGGGAGCTGTTTTTT
D gene: NA
V gene: TRBV10-3
J gene: TRBJ2-2
clone size: few

CDR3 protein: CSATGGTSYNEQFF
CDR3 DNA: TGCAGCGCGACTGGCGGGACCTCCTACAATGAGCAGTTCTTC
D gene: NA
V gene: TRBV29-1
J gene: TRBJ2-1
clone size: few

CDR3 protein: CASSLGISPLHF
CDR3 DNA: TGTGCCAGCAGCTTAGGTATTTCACCCCTCCACTTT
D gene: NA
V gene: TRBV7-9
J gene: TRBJ1-6
clone size: many

CDR3 protein: CASSVSGRTTDTQYF
CDR3 DNA: TGTGCCAGCAGCGTTAGCGGGAGAACTACAGATACGCAGTATTTT
D gene: TRBD2
V gene: TRBV9
J gene: TRBJ2-3
clone size: many

CDR3 protein: CASSPRRANVLTF
CDR3 DNA: TGTGCCAGCAGTCCACGGAGAGCCAACGTCCTGACTTTC
D gene: NA
V gene: TRBV27
J gene: TRBJ2-6
clone size: NA

CDR3 protein: CASSPFGTGIYGYTF
CDR3 DNA: TGTGCCAGCAGCCCTTTCGGGACAGGGATCTATGGCTACACCTTC
D gene: TRBD1
V gene: TRBV12-3/TRBV12-4
J gene: TRBJ1-2
clone size: few

CDR3 protein: CASSPNLGQRVNTEAFF
CDR3 DNA: TGTGCCAGCTCACCAAATCTCGGACAGAGGGTGAACACTGAAGCTTTCTTT
D gene: NA
V gene: TRBV18
J gene: TRBJ1-1
clone size: NA

CDR3 protein: CASNLSEGAGGYTF
CDR3 DNA: TGTGCCAGCAACCTCTCTGAGGGGGCGGGGGGCTACACCTTC
D gene: TRBD1
V gene: TRBV28
J gene: TRBJ1-2
clone size: few

CDR3 protein: CASSLAGGQVYEQYF
CDR3 DNA: TGTGCCAGCAGCCTTGCGGGGGGACAAGTCTACGAGCAGTACTTC
D gene: TRBD2
V gene: TRBV14
J gene: TRBJ2-7
clone size: NA

CDR3 protein: CASSQEFAGESYNSPLHF
CDR3 DNA: TGCGCCAGCAGCCAAGAATTTGCGGGGGAATCCTATAATTCACCCCTCCACTTT
D gene: NA
V gene: TRBV4-3
J gene: TRBJ1-6
clone size: few

CDR3 protein: CASSPMDKTEKLFF
CDR3 DNA: TGTGCCAGCTCACCCATGGACAAGACGGAAAAACTGTTTTTT
D gene: NA
V gene: TRBV18
J gene: TRBJ1-4
clone size: NA

CDR3 protein: CASTFTGTSTNEQFF
CDR3 DNA: TGTGCCAGCACCTTTACCGGGACTAGTACCAATGAGCAGTTCTTC
D gene: TRBD2
V gene: TRBV7-2
J gene: TRBJ2-1
clone size: many

CDR3 protein: CASSKAKGLEQYF
CDR3 DNA: TGTGCCAGTAGTAAGGCAAAAGGTCTCGAGCAGTACTTC
D gene: NA
V gene: TRBV19
J gene: TRBJ2-7
clone size: few

CDR3 protein: CASSPLSGSGYNEQFF
CDR3 DNA: TGTGCCAGCTCACCGCTAAGCGGGAGTGGGTACAATGAGCAGTTCTTC
D gene: TRBD2
V gene: TRBV18
J gene: TRBJ2-1
clone size: NA

CDR3 protein: CASSWGPGELFF
CDR3 DNA: TGTGCCAGCAGCTGGGGGCCCGGGGAGCTGTTTTTT
D gene: NA
V gene: TRBV7-2
J gene: TRBJ2-2
clone size: many

CDR3 protein: CASIGGGSTDTQYF
CDR3 DNA: TGTGCCAGCATCGGTGGAGGAAGCACAGATACGCAGTATTTT
D gene: NA
V gene: TRBV6-1
J gene: TRBJ2-3
clone size: NA

CDR3 protein: CATSRDPAGVETQYF
CDR3 DNA: TGTGCCACCAGCAGAGATCCAGCGGGAGTCGAGACCCAGTACTTC
D gene: TRBD2
V gene: TRBV15
J gene: TRBJ2-5
clone size: few

CDR3 protein: CAWIPIRGIVHEQYF
CDR3 DNA: TGTGCCTGGATCCCGATCAGGGGAATTGTTCACGAGCAGTACTTC
D gene: NA
V gene: TRBV30
J gene: TRBJ2-7
clone size: NA

CDR3 protein: CASSPVASANYEQYF
CDR3 DNA: TGTGCCAGCAGCCCGGTGGCTAGCGCAAACTACGAGCAGTACTTC
D gene: NA
V gene: TRBV7-2
J gene: TRBJ2-7
clone size: NA

CDR3 protein: CASSAPDREDEQYF
CDR3 DNA: TGTGCCAGCAGCGCCCCGGACAGGGAAGACGAGCAGTACTTC
D gene: TRBD1
V gene: TRBV9
J gene: TRBJ2-7
clone size: NA

CDR3 protein: CASSLLGTGGNEQYF
CDR3 DNA: TGTGCCAGCAGTTTACTGGGGACAGGGGGAAACGAGCAGTACTTC
D gene: TRBD1
V gene: TRBV28
J gene: TRBJ2-7
clone size: NA

CDR3 protein: CSAIPPTGIYEQYF
CDR3 DNA: TGCAGTGCTATTCCGCCGACAGGAATCTACGAGCAGTACTTC
D gene: NA
V gene: TRBV20-1
J gene: TRBJ2-7
clone size: few

CDR3 protein: CSASALVSHLSSYEQYF
CDR3 DNA: TGCAGTGCTAGCGCCCTCGTGTCACATCTGAGCTCCTACGAGCAGTACTTC
D gene: NA
V gene: TRBV20-1
J gene: TRBJ2-7
clone size: NA

CDR3 protein: CATSQSLEQYF
CDR3 DNA: TGTGCGACTAGCCAGTCTCTCGAGCAGTACTTC
D gene: TRBD2
V gene: TRBV6-2/TRBV6-3
J gene: TRBJ2-7
clone size: few

CDR3 protein: CASSFIQGAPGANVLTF
CDR3 DNA: TGTGCCAGCAGTTTCATACAGGGGGCGCCTGGGGCCAACGTCCTGACTTTC
D gene: TRBD1
V gene: TRBV12-3/TRBV12-4
J gene: TRBJ2-6
clone size: few

CDR3 protein: CASSFSNSYGYTF
CDR3 DNA: TGTGCCAGCAGTTTTTCCAATAGCTATGGCTACACCTTC
D gene: NA
V gene: TRBV6-5
J gene: TRBJ1-2
clone size: NA

CDR3 protein: CSVELYYEQYF
CDR3 DNA: TGCAGCGTTGAACTCTACTACGAGCAGTACTTC
D gene: NA
V gene: TRBV29-1
J gene: TRBJ2-7
clone size: few

CDR3 protein: CASLGTGVIMETQYF
CDR3 DNA: TGTGCCAGCCTCGGGACAGGGGTAATCATGGAGACCCAGTACTTC
D gene: TRBD1
V gene: TRBV7-8
J gene: TRBJ2-5
clone size: NA

CDR3 protein: CASSLSVRNYGYTF
CDR3 DNA: TGTGCCAGCAGTTTATCGGTCAGAAACTATGGCTACACCTTC
D gene: NA
V gene: TRBV28
J gene: TRBJ1-2
clone size: many